The rows below give T cell receptor beta chains drawn from one sample of a study of cytomegalovirus exposure and HLA in healthy donors. Clones were read by immunoSEQ multiplex PCR, and TCRdb kept only the in-frame ones, dropping some. This repertoire shows 200,000 to 250,000 clones, around 70% found once; its top ten account for approximately 2.5%. What was sequenced was PBMCs. The receptors come from a middle-aged man in good health and CMV-seropositive. Each CDR3 is given with its conserved first and last residue. The D gene is left open where the match is weak. Where a row states a size, it is once, few, many or the class of an expanded clone; other rows omit it.

J: TRBJ2-5
size: -
D: TRBD1
V: TRBV18
DNA: TGTGCCAGCTCACCCAGGGGGCGCGGAGAGACCCAGTACTTC
CDR3: CASSPRGRGETQYF

J: TRBJ2-7
size: once
D: -
V: TRBV6-5
DNA: TGTGCCAGCAGTTACGGCCAGGGGACCTACGAGCAGTACTTC
CDR3: CASSYGQGTYEQYF

J: TRBJ2-7
size: -
D: -
V: TRBV7-9
DNA: TGTTCCAGCAGCTTAGTTGGGGCAGGGTTTCGCTACGAGCAGTACTTC
CDR3: CSSSLVGAGFRYEQYF

J: TRBJ2-5
size: -
D: -
V: TRBV19
DNA: TGTGCCAGTAGTAGAGGGGCGGGGTGGCTGGACCAAGAGACCCAGTACTTC
CDR3: CASSRGAGWLDQETQYF

J: TRBJ1-2
size: -
D: -
V: TRBV10-3
DNA: TGTGCCATCAGTTTCCAAGGGGGGGTTAACTATGGCTACACCTTC
CDR3: CAISFQGGVNYGYTF

J: TRBJ1-5
size: -
D: TRBD1
V: TRBV6-5
DNA: TGTGCCAGCAGACAACAGGGGGCTAGCAATCAGCCCCAGCATTTT
CDR3: CASRQQGASNQPQHF

J: TRBJ2-4
size: -
D: -
V: TRBV20-1
DNA: TGCAGTGCCAGGATGGGAAACATTCAGTACTTC
CDR3: CSARMGNIQYF

J: TRBJ1-1
size: -
D: -
V: TRBV5-1
DNA: TGCGCCAGCAGCTTGGGGGGCGGCTGGAACACTGAAGCTTTCTTT
CDR3: CASSLGGGWNTEAFF

J: TRBJ1-5
size: -
D: -
V: TRBV19
DNA: TGTGCCAGTAGCCCTTTCAGGGATCGAAGCAATCAGCCCCAGCATTTT
CDR3: CASSPFRDRSNQPQHF

J: TRBJ2-7
size: -
D: TRBD1
V: TRBV10-1
DNA: TGCGCCAGCGAACGACTCCAGCATCGAAGCGAGGAGCGGCAGGGGGAGTACGAGCAGTACTTC
CDR3: CASERLQHRSEERQGEYEQYF

J: TRBJ2-1
size: -
D: -
V: TRBV9
DNA: TGTGCCAGCAGCGTAGGACAGCATAATGAGCAGTTCTTC
CDR3: CASSVGQHNEQFF

J: TRBJ2-7
size: -
D: -
V: TRBV19
DNA: TGTGCCAGTAGTATGAGGGCTACCTACGAGCAGTACTTC
CDR3: CASSMRATYEQYF

J: TRBJ2-5
size: few
D: -
V: TRBV7-3
DNA: TGTGCCAGCAGCTTAGGAGCGCAAGAGACCCAGTACTTC
CDR3: CASSLGAQETQYF

J: TRBJ2-7
size: -
D: -
V: TRBV11-1
DNA: TGTGCCAGCAGCTTAGCAGAGGTTGGGGAGACCAACTACGAGCAGTACTTC
CDR3: CASSLAEVGETNYEQYF

J: TRBJ1-4
size: -
D: TRBD1
V: TRBV6-5
DNA: TGTGCCAGCAGTTCTGGACAGGGGGCAAGGGAAAAACTGTTTTTT
CDR3: CASSSGQGAREKLFF

J: TRBJ2-7
size: -
D: TRBD1
V: TRBV19
DNA: TGTGCCAGTAGCGAATCTCCTCAGGGGGTAACCTACGAGCAGTACTTC
CDR3: CASSESPQGVTYEQYF

J: TRBJ1-1
size: once
D: -
V: TRBV28
DNA: TGTGCCCTCACGAGGGGGGGAGAAGGTAGCACTGAAGCTTTCTTT
CDR3: CALTRGGEGSTEAFF

J: TRBJ1-6
size: -
D: TRBD1
V: TRBV2
DNA: TGTGCCAGCAATCGGGCAGGGGGTAATTCACCCCTCCACTTT
CDR3: CASNRAGGNSPLHF